These 16 T cell receptor beta chains originate from one sample sequenced in a study of T cells expressing NK-cell markers. TCRdb re-called the 5' RACE reads; every CDR3 protein appears as one record, without DNA. The sample data list fewer than 300,000 distinct CDR3 sequences. Sequences were obtained from blood T cells: a sorted CD56 or NKG2C T cell subset, CD4+ or CD8+ T cells, or bulk PBMC T cells (not recorded which). The receptors were gathered from a woman between 18 and 75 years old in good health.

This sequence joins TRBV3-1 and TRBJ2-1. Germline assignment: CDR1 LGHDT and CDR2 YNNKEL (reference sequence). The CDR3 length is 16 residues. CDR3 protein: CASSQESGTVYNEQFF.

The V and J genes are TRBV5-4 and TRBJ2-3; TCRdb's assignment of TRBD1 cannot be checked, as there is no DNA. Germline CDR1 and CDR2: SGHNT and YYREEE (reference sequence). The length of the CDR3 is 15 residues. CDR3 in amino acids: CASSLEGGRADTQYF.

The chain couples TRBV7-2 to TRBJ1-5; the TRBD1 assignment by TCRdb is unverifiable without DNA. CDR3 size: 14 residues. CDR1 SGHTA and CDR2 FQGNSA come from the germline V gene. This CDR3 reads CASSLRTGSQPQHF.

The chain combines TRBV12-3 or TRBV12-4 with TRBJ2-1; TCRdb designates TRBD1, a call that cannot be tested without DNA. The length of the CDR3 is 17 residues. The CDR3 reads CASRSGGQGASYNEQFF.

The CDR3 loop is CATSEVGNTQYF. The rearrangement uses TRBV24-1 and TRBJ2-3. The CDR3 has 12 amino acids. Germline CDR1 KGHDR, CDR2 SFDVKD.

This chain links TRBV28 with TRBJ2-2; TCRdb designates TRBD1, a call that cannot be tested without DNA. Germline V CDR1 and CDR2: MDHEN, SYDVKM. The CDR3 is 18 residues long. The CDR3 loop reads CASSSPRDRLLNTGELFF.

J is TRBJ2-1 and V is TRBV7-2. Germline V gives CDR1 SGHTA, CDR2 FQGNSA. This CDR3 is 13 amino acids long. CDR3 sequence reads: CASTWEVRNEQFF.

The chain recombines TRBV28 with TRBJ2-7; TCRdb lists TRBD2, though no DNA is available to test this call. CDR3 length equals 17 residues. Germline CDR1 and CDR2: MDHEN and SYDVKM. CDR3 sequence reads: CASSRTGTSGSSGEQYF.

The genes are TRBV19 and TRBJ2-5; TCRdb's D call, TRBD1, is unchecked because there is no DNA. CDR1 and CDR2 (germline): LNHDA, SQIVND (reference sequence). This CDR3 spans 15 amino acids. The CDR3 here is CASNPDTPGRETQYF.

The V call is TRBV20-1, the J call TRBJ1-5; TCRdb reports TRBD1, a call that lacks DNA to check it against. CDR3 length equals 14 residues. Germline values: CDR1 DFQATT, CDR2 SNEGSKA (reference sequence). This CDR3 is CSASGDSRNQPQHF.

The chain has TRBV9 and TRBJ2-1. This CDR3 is built from 15 residues. Germline V lookup: CDR1 SGDLS, CDR2 YYNGEE. The CDR3 reads CASSPNGQSYNEQFF.

The J gene is TRBJ1-1, the V gene TRBV4-3; with no DNA, the TCRdb D assignment of TRBD1 cannot be verified. This CDR3 contains 16 residues. In germline, CDR1 is LGHNA, CDR2 YSLEER. The CDR3 region is CASSQGTGGFSTEAFF.

The rearrangement uses TRBV2 and TRBJ2-2. The germline gives CDR1 SNHLY, CDR2 FYNNEI. The CDR3 runs to 16 residues. Here the CDR3 reads CASSARGLPNTGELFF.

The chain recombines TRBV25-1 with TRBJ1-4. Germline V lookup: CDR1 MGHDK, CDR2 SYGVNS. There are 15 residues in the CDR3. CDR3 protein: CASSDSTGRNEKLFF.

The J gene is TRBJ2-5, the V gene TRBV29-1; TCRdb calls TRBD1, which cannot be checked without DNA. Germline assignment: CDR1 SQVTM and CDR2 ANQGSEA. The CDR3 totals 13 residues. The CDR3 is CSPKGARMETQYF.

The chain has TRBV9 and TRBJ1-3; TCRdb returns TRBD1, unconfirmable since there is no DNA. The CDR3 consists of 17 residues. Germline V gives CDR1 SGDLS, CDR2 YYNGEE. The CDR3 is CASSVDGTGKAGNTIYF.